This TCR beta chain was found in a study of T cell responses to AZD1222 COVID-19 vaccine. To note about this clone: Its antigen is as yet unknown.

Study-wide points: Repertoires were obtained only post-peak T cell response.

The V and J ends lost 2 bases and 2 bases, in that order; junction bases with no gene match: 0. This CDR3 has 14 residues. Per germline, CDR1 MNHEY and CDR2 SMNVEV (reference sequence). The repertoire was sequenced with immunoSEQ multiplex PCR; TCRdb's copy has only in-frame clones and lacks some. The table includes about 120,000 clones, approximately 90% detected once. The source was peripheral blood, collected 28 days after the second AZD1222 dose. The receptor comes from an adult who received the AZD1222 COVID-19 vaccine. The chain recombines TRBV27 with TRBJ1-5; 7 bases are shared with TRBD1. The CDR3 nucleotides are TGTGCCAGCAGTTTAACAGGGGGCAATCAGCCCCAGCATTTT. Translating it yields CASSLTGGNQPQHF.